A single sample is the source of the 10 T cell receptor beta chains below, sequenced in a study of cytomegalovirus exposure and HLA in healthy donors. Only in-frame clones appear in the TCRdb table, and some are missing; sequencing was by immunoSEQ multiplex PCR. The repertoire includes 200,000 to 250,000 clones, around 90% of them detected once, and 2% to 2.5% sits in the top ten. Sequencing was done on a sample of PBMCs. All receptors derive from a woman between 18 and 29 years old in good health and CMV-seropositive.

This chain connects TRBV6-6 to TRBJ2-7; tentative D call: TRBD1 (5 bases). V lost 6 bases to trimming and J lost 0 bases, with 12 bases between them. The CDR3 length is 14 residues. Germline CDR1 and CDR2: MNHNY and SVGAGI (reference sequence). CDR3 sequence: CASRFRASSYEQYF. The CDR3 bases are TGTGCCAGCAGGTTCAGGGCTAGCTCCTACGAGCAGTACTTC.

The V gene is TRBV5-4, the J gene TRBJ2-1; 9 nucleotides match TRBD2. Germline CDR1 reads SGHNT; CDR2 reads YYREEE (reference sequence). Trimming took 2 bases from V and 5 from J; bases not matched to a gene: 8. This CDR3 has 16 residues. The CDR3 region has the DNA TGTGCCAGCAGCTTCACTCTAGCGGGAATAAACAATGAGCAGTTCTTC. This encodes CASSFTLAGINNEQFF.

This clone was observed a single time. The rearrangement links TRBV28 to TRBJ2-1; no clear D gene. Germline CDR1 and CDR2: MDHEN and SYDVKM. CDR3 length equals 14 residues. V lost 5 bases and J lost 2, with 10 bases in between. The CDR3 is CASSPLSAYNEQFF. The DNA of the CDR3 is TGTGCCAGCAGTCCCCTGAGTGCCTACAATGAGCAGTTCTTC.

This clone turned up a few times. Other DNA sequences in the same sample also yield this CDR3. The chain has TRBV19 and TRBJ2-7; 7 nucleotides line up with TRBD2. J lost 2 bases, V lost 3 bases, and 1 base had no gene match. CDR1 and CDR2 from the germline V gene are LNHDA and SQIVND (reference sequence). This CDR3 comprises 13 residues. The CDR3, as DNA: TGTGCCAGTAGTATCACTAGCGCCTACGAGCAGTACTTC. Its translation: CASSITSAYEQYF.

The chain couples TRBV5-6 to TRBJ1-1; 7 bases fit TRBD1. The V segment lost 7 bases and the J segment 1 base; nucleotides outside the gene matches: 1. The germline gives CDR1 SGHDT, CDR2 YYEEEE. CDR3 length: 12 amino acids. For the CDR3, the DNA is TGTGCCAGCCGACAGGGGAACACTGAAGCTTTCTTT. Its protein is CASRQGNTEAFF.

This clone was detected a few times. The chain is built from TRBV2 and TRBJ2-2, with TRBD1 matching over 8 bases. CDR3 length: 15 residues. CDR1 is SNHLY, CDR2 FYNNEI, per germline. V shed 4 bases, J shed 1 base, and the junction held 2 bases outside the gene matches. CDR3 in amino acids: CASSAGTGNTGELFF. The CDR3 bases are TGTGCCAGCAGTGCCGGGACAGGGAACACCGGGGAGCTGTTTTTT.

The rearrangement joins TRBV7-3 to TRBJ2-5; TRBD2 aligns across 15 bases. Trimming removed 3 bases from V and 5 bases from J; junction bases left unmatched: 4. The CDR3 is 16 residues long. CDR1 SGHTA and CDR2 FQGTGA come from the germline V gene. DNA for the CDR3: TGTGCCAGCAGCTTGGGACTAGCGGGAGGTGGGGAGACCCAGTACTTC. This sequence encodes CASSLGLAGGGETQYF.

The chain carries TRBV28 and TRBJ1-2; D possibly corresponds to TRBD1 (5 bases). Looked up from germline, CDR1 is MDHEN and CDR2 is SYDVKM. Trimming took off 3 bases at V and 3 bases at J, with 5 bases between the two ends. The CDR3 spans 12 residues. The DNA for the CDR3 is TGTGCCAGCAGTTTGACAGACTATGGCTACACCTTC. Translated, it gives CASSLTDYGYTF.

The chain uses TRBV27 and TRBJ2-1, with D unresolved. The germline gives CDR1 MNHEY, CDR2 SMNVEV (reference sequence). Trimming shortened V by 5 bases and J by 6 bases, and 11 bases separated the two germline ends. CDR3 length equals 13 residues. The CDR3 region has the DNA TGTGCCAGCAGTCTGACTTATTTCAATGAGCAGTTCTTC. This translates into CASSLTYFNEQFF.

V usage is TRBV28 and J usage is TRBJ2-1; TRBD2 matches 9 bases. Trimming took 7 bases from V and 4 from J; bases not matched to a gene: 5. CDR1 is MDHEN, CDR2 SYDVKM, per germline. CDR3 length equals 14 residues. The CDR3 DNA sequence: TGTGCCAGCATTCTGACTAGCGGTTACAATGAGCAGTTCTTC. It translates to CASILTSGYNEQFF. Using reference TRBV28 and TRBJ2-1 for the parts outside the CDR3, the full variable domain is DVKVTQSSRYLVKRTGEKVFLECVQDMDHENMFWYRQDPGLGLRLIYFSYDVKMKEKGDIPEGYSVSREKKERFSLILESASTNQTSMYLCASILTSGYNEQFFGPGTRLTVL.